Sequencing of this TCR beta chain was carried out in a study of memory CD4+ T cells and cytomegalovirus serostatus. Sequenced by immunoSEQ multiplex PCR; TCRdb stores in-frame clones only, minus some. The table has about 42,000 clones, approximately 84% seen once; the top ten hold under 0.7%. The CDR3 is 13 amino acids. The germline V gene encodes CDR1 LNHDA and CDR2 SQIVND (reference sequence). Trimming took off 6 bases at V and 4 bases at J, with 12 bases between the two ends. The sort gate was single viable CD3+CD4+CD8-CD45RO+ cells for memory CD4+ T cells. This chain links TRBV19 with TRBJ1-1; a possible D gene is TRBD1 (5 bases). The material sequenced was memory CD4+ T cells from blood. The TCR originated in an adult in good health and CMV-seronegative. The DNA of the CDR3 is TGTGCCAGTAGGCCGACAGAACCCACTGAAGCTTTCTTT. This translates into CASRPTEPTEAFF.